These 26 T cell receptor beta chains originate from one sample sequenced in a study of cytomegalovirus exposure and HLA in healthy donors. The PCR ran on 60 Vbeta and 13 Jbeta primers. Using immunoSEQ multiplex PCR, the repertoire was profiled, and TCRdb retains in-frame clones only, with some absent. This sample's table has about 92,000 clones. The material sequenced was PBMCs. The receptors here all came from a man aged 50 or older in good health and CMV-seropositive.

The J gene is TRBJ2-2, the V gene TRBV6-4; D remains unclear. The V end was cut by 8 bases, the J end by 3 bases, with 10 bases between. Per the germline V gene, CDR1 is MRHNA and CDR2 is SNTAGT. CDR3 size: 13 residues. The CDR3 nucleotides read TGTGCCAGCCGCAGCGTGGACACCGGGGAGCTGTTTTTT. Its translation: CASRSVDTGELFF.

The V call is TRBV30, the J call TRBJ1-5; 12 bases line up with TRBD1. Trimming cost V 2 bases and J 5 bases; bases outside gene matches: 7. Germline lookup yields CDR1 GTSNPN and CDR2 SVGIG (reference sequence). This CDR3 has 16 amino acids. CDR3 residues: CAWSPGTGGSDQPQHF. CDR3 nucleotide sequence: TGTGCCTGGAGTCCCGGGACAGGGGGCTCAGATCAGCCCCAGCATTTT. The entire variable domain, with the rest obtained from reference TRBV30 and TRBJ1-5, is as follows: SQTIHQWPATLVQPVGSPLSLECTVEGTSNPNLYWYRQAAGRGLQLLFYSVGIGQISSEVPQNLSASRPQDRQFILSSKKLLLSDSGFYLCAWSPGTGGSDQPQHFGDGTRLSIL.

CDR3 nucleotides: TGTGCCAGCAGCTTCTTCAGGGGGGCCATGAACACTGAAGCTTTCTTT. It is translated as CASSFFRGAMNTEAFF. This sequence joins TRBV5-8 and TRBJ1-1; TRBD1 matches at 7 bases. The CDR3 is 16 residues long. From germline, CDR1 is SGHTS and CDR2 YDEGEE. With V trimmed by 2 bases and J by 0 bases, 7 bases remained unmatched.

The rearrangement uses TRBV7-6 and TRBJ1-3, with D possibly TRBD1 on 6 matching bases. V shed 10 bases and J shed 4 bases, with 26 bases lying between them. Germline loops: CDR1 SGHVS, CDR2 FNYEAQ. The CDR3 covers 17 residues. The CDR3 nucleotides read TGTGCCATCGCGTTTTCCAAAGAGGGGGTCCCAGGAAACACCATATATTTT. Translating gives CAIAFSKEGVPGNTIYF.

The chain joins TRBV19 to TRBJ1-1; D is undetermined. V dropped 5 bases and J dropped 1 base, with 17 bases sitting between them. CDR3 length equals 16 residues. CDR1 and CDR2 (germline): LNHDA, SQIVND (reference sequence). This CDR3 is CASSVTTGSRNTEAFF. CDR3 in DNA: TGTGCCAGTAGTGTAACAACCGGGAGCAGGAACACTGAAGCTTTCTTT.

The CDR3 is CASSVGQGAGGYTF. The DNA for the CDR3 is TGTGCCAGCAGCGTAGGGCAGGGGGCCGGGGGCTACACCTTC. The chain is built from TRBV9 and TRBJ1-2, with 8 bases that match TRBD1. Trimming removed 0 bases from V and 8 bases from J; junction bases left unmatched: 6. Per germline, CDR1 SGDLS and CDR2 YYNGEE. The CDR3 is 14 amino acids.

The chain carries TRBV6-5 and TRBJ2-5; possible D gene TRBD2, 5 bases. Germline V CDR1 and CDR2: MNHEY, SVGAGI. Trimming removed 0 bases from V and 3 bases from J, with 11 bases in between. The CDR3 contains 15 residues. The CDR3 DNA follows: TGTGCCAGCAGTTACTCGTGGGGAGATAAAGAGACCCAGTACTTC. Translation: CASSYSWGDKETQYF.

J is TRBJ2-3 and V is TRBV29-1; TRBD2 matches 8 bases. The CDR3 contains 13 residues. Losses at the gene ends were 8 bases for V and 0 bases for J; bases not matched to a gene: 4. Germline V lookup: CDR1 SQVTM, CDR2 ANQGSEA. The CDR3 bases are TGCAGCTTGGGACTAGTGAGCACAGATACGCAGTATTTT. Encoded protein: CSLGLVSTDTQYF.

A word on this clone: The junction departs from germline at one end; a sequencing error may be responsible. This CDR3 is also generated by other DNA sequences in the sample. The chain employs TRBV6-5 and TRBJ2-7, with 7 positions matching TRBD2. This CDR3 has 11 amino acids. Germline assignment: CDR1 MNHEY and CDR2 SVGAGI. The CDR3 DNA reads TGCGCCACTTCCTGGGGGGGCGAGCAGTACTTC. Protein product: CATSWGGEQYF.

Here the CDR3 reads CASRPSGGLGAEAFF. CDR3 sequence (DNA): TGTGCCAGCAGACCCTCTGGGGGACTCGGCGCTGAAGCTTTCTTT. The genes are TRBV9 and TRBJ1-1; possible D gene TRBD1, 5 bases. CDR3 length equals 15 residues. V lost 5 bases to trimming and J lost 6 bases, with 20 bases between them. Germline V gene lookup returns CDR1 SGDLS and CDR2 YYNGEE.

The V gene is TRBV27, the J gene TRBJ2-1; 10 bases match TRBD2. With V trimmed by 5 bases and J by 7 bases, 8 bases remained unmatched. Germline assignment: CDR1 MNHEY and CDR2 SMNVEV (reference sequence). The length of the CDR3 is 15 residues. The CDR3 DNA is TGTGCCAGCAGTCTACTAGCGGGAATCGAGAATGAGCAGTTCTTC. Its protein product is CASSLLAGIENEQFF.

This rearrangement joins TRBV6-1 to TRBJ1-1; 9 bases match TRBD1. V dropped 3 bases and J dropped 8; count of bases not matched to a gene: 1. In germline, CDR1 is MNHNS, CDR2 SASEGT. The CDR3 runs 12 residues. This chain's CDR3 is CASSDGTGEAFF. The CDR3 nucleotides are TGTGCCAGCAGTGATGGGACAGGGGAAGCTTTCTTT.

CDR3 sequence (DNA): TGTGCCATCAGTGAGGGGACAGGGGATACCTATGGCTACACCTTC. Its translation: CAISEGTGDTYGYTF. The chain employs TRBV10-3 and TRBJ1-2, with 10 bases lining up with TRBD1. The CDR3 runs 15 residues. Per the germline V gene, CDR1 is ENHRY and CDR2 is SYGVKD. The ends lost 2 bases at V and 4 bases at J; junction bases unmatched: 4.

The chain recombines TRBV5-1 with TRBJ2-3; TRBD2 is a possible D gene (5 bases). V lost 0 bases, J lost 0 bases, and 8 bases lay in between. Germline V gene lookup returns CDR1 SGHRS and CDR2 YFSETQ. The CDR3 sequence is 15 residues long. This chain's CDR3 is CASSLVATSTDTQYF. CDR3 nucleotide sequence: TGCGCCAGCAGCTTGGTAGCGACTAGCACAGATACGCAGTATTTT. Filled out from reference TRBV5-1 and TRBJ2-3, the complete variable domain reads KAGVTQTPRYLIKTRGQQVTLSCSPISGHRSVSWYQQTPGQGLQFLFEYFSETQRNKGNFPGRFSGRQFSNSRSEMNVSTLELGDSALYLCASSLVATSTDTQYFGPGTRLTVL.

The gene calls are TRBV6-5 and TRBJ2-1, with a weak D call TRBD1 (6 bases). The CDR3 totals 14 residues. Germline V CDR1 and CDR2: MNHEY, SVGAGI. Between the trimmed V and J ends, which lost 2 bases and 8 bases, there was a span of 13 bases. CDR3 loop: CASSYRQGRDEQFF. The DNA of the CDR3 is TGTGCCAGCAGTTACCGTCAGGGGCGGGATGAGCAGTTCTTC.

This chain joins TRBV10-3 and TRBJ2-5; TRBD1 aligns across 9 bases. This CDR3 comprises 13 residues. Germline V gives CDR1 ENHRY, CDR2 SYGVKD. V gave up 6 bases and J gave up 2 bases; unmatched junction bases: 1. CDR3 nucleotides: TGTGCCATCAGACAGGGGGCACAAGAGACCCAGTACTTC. It codes for CAIRQGAQETQYF.

The chain recombines TRBV19 with TRBJ2-1, with D tentatively TRBD2 (5 bases). CDR1 LNHDA and CDR2 SQIVND come from the germline V gene (reference sequence). Deletions cut 6 bases from V and 0 bases from J, with 15 bases between. This CDR3 contains 16 residues. CDR3 residues: CASRRTGISSYNEQFF. CDR3 DNA: TGTGCCAGTAGACGAACCGGGATTAGCTCCTACAATGAGCAGTTCTTC.

The chain couples TRBV28 to TRBJ2-7; 10 bases match TRBD1. The germline V gene has CDR1 MDHEN and CDR2 SYDVKM. The J segment lost 3 bases and the V segment lost 6 bases, leaving 14 bases of the junction unmatched. The CDR3 length is 17 residues. CDR3 protein: CASSPSPGTGVFYEQYV. The DNA for the CDR3 is TGTGCCAGCAGCCCGTCCCCCGGGACAGGGGTCTTCTACGAGCAGTACGTC.

The CDR3 is CASSPESFIAGGGNEQFF. The CDR3 region has the DNA TGTGCCAGCTCACCAGAGTCATTCATAGCGGGAGGGGGCAATGAGCAGTTCTTC. The gene calls are TRBV18 and TRBJ2-1; 11 bases align to TRBD2. The CDR3 totals 18 residues. The germline V gene encodes CDR1 KGHSH and CDR2 LQKENI. The J segment lost 6 bases and the V segment lost 2 bases, leaving 12 bases of the junction unmatched.

The J gene is TRBJ1-5, the V gene TRBV2; D gene uncertain. This CDR3 contains 15 residues. Germline V CDR1 and CDR2: SNHLY, FYNNEI. V dropped 1 base and J dropped 3 bases, with 10 bases sitting between them. CDR3 loop: CASSEVGVDNQPQHF. The CDR3 nucleotides are TGTGCCAGCAGTGAAGTCGGGGTTGACAATCAGCCCCAGCATTTT.

This rearrangement joins TRBV7-9 to TRBJ1-2, with D unclear. The CDR3 sequence is 14 residues long. V shed 5 bases and J shed 8 bases, with 18 bases lying between them. Germline V gives CDR1 SEHNR, CDR2 FQNEAQ (reference sequence). The CDR3 DNA follows: TGTGCCAGCAGCCCTAGCATGGGGTTGCGCGGCTACACCTTC. This translates into CASSPSMGLRGYTF.

The gene calls are TRBV29-1 and TRBJ2-7, with 9 positions matching TRBD2. Germline V gene lookup returns CDR1 SQVTM and CDR2 ANQGSEA. Losses at the gene ends were 5 bases for V and 2 bases for J; bases not matched to a gene: 7. The length of the CDR3 is 14 residues. The CDR3 DNA is TGCAGCGTTTCGCGGGGCGGGAGGGCCTACGAGCAGTACTTC. The encoded protein is CSVSRGGRAYEQYF.

This chain uses TRBV28 with TRBJ1-2; D remains unclear. The CDR3 extends over 12 amino acids. Per the germline V gene, CDR1 is MDHEN and CDR2 is SYDVKM. V was clipped by 3 bases and J by 3 bases, with 5 bases between them. CDR3 sequence reads: CASSFQDYGYTF. The CDR3 nucleotides are TGTGCCAGCAGTTTCCAGGACTATGGCTACACCTTC.

This rearrangement joins TRBV7-3 to TRBJ2-5; perhaps TRBD2 as D (6 bases). Germline values: CDR1 SGHTA, CDR2 FQGTGA. The CDR3 sequence is 15 residues long. V lost 5 bases, J lost 4 bases, and 17 bases lay in between. The CDR3 protein is CASSPGSGVLETQYF. CDR3 in DNA: TGTGCCAGCAGCCCGGGGTCGGGGGTATTAGAGACCCAGTACTTC.

V is TRBV18 and J is TRBJ2-2; 13 bases line up with TRBD2. The CDR3 is made up of 16 amino acids. The germline V gene has CDR1 KGHSH and CDR2 LQKENI. After removal of 6 bases from V and 5 bases from J, the junction contained 6 bases not matched to a gene. The chain's CDR3 is CASSSGTSGVTGELFF. The CDR3 bases are TGTGCCAGCTCGTCCGGGACTAGCGGGGTTACCGGGGAGCTGTTTTTT.

The CDR3 DNA follows: TGTGCCAGCAGCGTAGAATCCCGGACAGGCCATCAGTACTTC. Translated: CASSVESRTGHQYF. The J gene is TRBJ2-4, the V gene TRBV9, with 7 positions matching TRBD1. V gave up 0 bases and J gave up 12 bases; unmatched junction bases: 9. The CDR3 loop spans 14 amino acids. Looked up from germline, CDR1 is SGDLS and CDR2 is YYNGEE.